Below, one TCR beta chain is given with its context. The antigen is not known. This entry belongs to a study of regulatory T cells in long-lasting Graves disease. Points from the study as a whole: Under persistent disease, TRBV28, TRBJ1-2 and TRBJ2-5 were used preferentially.

Time point: newly diagnosed GD, antithyroid drugs for less than 3 months. Scientists built the TCR library using RNA that was extracted from PBMCs. Building of the TCR beta libraries involved iRepertoire HTBI primers and Arm-PCR of CDR3 regions. One entry per CDR3 protein results from TCRdb running MiXCR on the multiplex PCR reads. This table holds around 400,000 distinct CDR3 sequences, over 12% found once. This CDR3 spans 16 amino acids. The V gene's germline CDR1 is SGHTA and CDR2 FQGTGA. Unmatched junction bases numbered 8, after V lost 2 bases and J lost 6 bases. The sample was also reused in another study, on T cells in Graves' hyperthyroidism and ophthalmopathy. That investigation notes: Researchers ran a first-round RT-PCR on the TCR CDR3 using the HTBI primer set.

This specimen consisted of peripheral blood mononuclear cells (PBMCs), obtained at new diagnosis, from a patient treated with antithyroid drugs. The receptor comes from a woman in her thirties or forties with Graves disease. This sequence joins TRBV7-3 and TRBJ2-3; the match to TRBD2 covers 10 bases. CDR3: CASSLGLAALADTQYF. DNA for the CDR3: TGTGCCAGCAGCTTAGGACTAGCGGCTCTAGCGGATACGCAGTATTTT.